This is a list of T cell receptor beta chains from one sample in a study of blood T cell repertoires in COVID-19. Using immunoSEQ multiplex PCR, the repertoire was profiled, and TCRdb retains in-frame clones only, with some absent. The sample records approximately 200,000 clones, approximately 80% being singletons. Sequencing was done on a sample of PBMCs or T cells enriched from blood (not recorded which). The receptors were sampled from a woman between 35 and 50 years old with acute COVID-19. CDR3s include the opening cysteine and the closing phenylalanine or tryptophan. The D gene is left open where the match is weak. For some rows the clone size is stated as once, few or many, or as a class when expanded; others skip it.

TRBV5-4	NA	TRBJ2-3	once	CASSLPLQSTDTQYF	TGTGCCAGCAGCTTACCCCTCCAGAGCACAGATACGCAGTATTTT
TRBV10-2	NA	TRBJ1-4	few	CASGDWEKLFF	TGCGCCAGCGGGGACTGGGAAAAACTGTTTTTT
TRBV5-4	TRBD1	TRBJ1-1	NA	CASSSRDRDNTEAFF	TGTGCCAGCAGCTCTCGGGACAGGGATAACACTGAAGCTTTCTTT
TRBV2	TRBD1	TRBJ1-4	once	CASRQGALSEKLFF	TGTGCCAGCAGGCAGGGGGCGCTTAGTGAAAAACTGTTTTTT
TRBV28	NA	TRBJ1-1	NA	CAISGHRNTEAFF	TGTGCCATCTCGGGACACCGGAACACTGAAGCTTTCTTT
TRBV11-2	TRBD2	TRBJ2-1	NA	CASSLYGGRASNEQFF	TGTGCCAGCAGCTTATACGGCGGGAGGGCCTCCAATGAGCAGTTCTTC
TRBV7-3	TRBD1	TRBJ1-1	NA	CASSSLGGVSTEAFF	TGTGCCAGCAGCTCATTAGGGGGCGTTAGCACTGAAGCTTTCTTT
TRBV5-1	NA	TRBJ1-2	NA	CASGPEGRSYGYTF	TGCGCCAGCGGCCCGGAGGGGCGGAGCTATGGCTACACCTTC
TRBV28	NA	TRBJ1-1	NA	CASRTFGRRNTEAFF	TGTGCCAGCAGAACGTTTGGCAGGCGGAACACTGAAGCTTTCTTT
TRBV2	NA	TRBJ2-2	NA	CASIEGVGAHTGELFF	TGTGCCAGCATTGAAGGGGTGGGAGCGCACACCGGGGAGCTGTTTTTT
TRBV19	TRBD1	TRBJ2-7	once	CASSPRVETGLEQYF	TGTGCCAGTAGTCCCAGAGTGGAGACAGGGCTCGAGCAGTACTTC
TRBV28	NA	TRBJ1-5	NA	CASSSRGQPQHF	TGTGCCAGCAGCTCACGGGGTCAGCCCCAGCATTTT
TRBV6-5	NA	TRBJ2-3	NA	CASRRATFYTDTQYF	TGTGCCAGCAGGCGGGCCACCTTCTACACAGATACGCAGTATTTT
TRBV2	NA	TRBJ2-7	NA	CASSEELGPHEQYF	TGTGCCAGCAGTGAAGAGTTGGGCCCCCACGAGCAGTACTTC
TRBV7-9	TRBD2	TRBJ2-1	NA	CASSPSGSYNEQFF	TGTGCCAGCAGCCCCAGCGGGAGCTACAATGAGCAGTTCTTC
TRBV5-1	NA	TRBJ2-2	NA	CASSLAPGDTGELFF	TGCGCCAGCAGCTTGGCCCCCGGGGACACCGGGGAGCTGTTTTTT
TRBV7-2	TRBD1	TRBJ1-5	NA	CASSSYRGRGQPQHF	TGTGCCAGCAGCTCTTACAGGGGGCGCGGTCAGCCCCAGCATTTT
TRBV4-3	TRBD1	TRBJ1-2	NA	CASSRRQGKGHGYTF	TGCGCCAGCAGCCGTCGACAGGGGAAAGGGCATGGCTACACCTTC
TRBV11-1	TRBD2	TRBJ2-1	NA	CASRLGSAGGRDEQFF	TGTGCCAGCAGACTCGGGTCCGCGGGAGGGAGGGATGAGCAGTTCTTC
TRBV7-6	NA	TRBJ2-5	NA	CASSAPGVGETQYF	TGTGCCAGCAGCGCCCCGGGGGTCGGAGAGACCCAGTACTTC
TRBV27	TRBD1	TRBJ1-2	NA	CATTGTGVGGYTF	TGTGCCACCACCGGGACAGGGGTTGGCGGCTACACCTTC
TRBV7-9	TRBD1	TRBJ1-2	NA	CASSLGQTNYGYTF	TGTGCCAGCAGCTTGGGACAGACTAACTATGGCTACACCTTC
TRBV6-1	NA	TRBJ2-3	NA	CASSEARGWADTQYF	TGTGCCAGCAGTGAAGCCCGAGGCTGGGCAGATACGCAGTATTTT
TRBV25-1	TRBD1	TRBJ1-6	NA	CASSEFQGAVNSPLHF	TGTGCCAGCAGTGAATTTCAGGGGGCGGTCAATTCACCCCTCCACTTT